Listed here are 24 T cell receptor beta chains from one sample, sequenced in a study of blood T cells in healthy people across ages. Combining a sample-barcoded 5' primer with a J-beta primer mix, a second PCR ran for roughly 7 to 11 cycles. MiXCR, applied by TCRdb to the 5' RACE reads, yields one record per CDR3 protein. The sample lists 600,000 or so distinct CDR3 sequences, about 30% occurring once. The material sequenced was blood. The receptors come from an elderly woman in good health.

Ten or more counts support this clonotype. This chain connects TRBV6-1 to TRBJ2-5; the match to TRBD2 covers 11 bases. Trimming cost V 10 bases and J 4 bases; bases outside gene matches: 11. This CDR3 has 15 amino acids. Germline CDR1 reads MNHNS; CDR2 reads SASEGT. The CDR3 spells CATGISGGAGETQYF. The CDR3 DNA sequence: TGTGCCACCGGTATTAGCGGGGGGGCAGGAGAGACCCAGTACTTC.

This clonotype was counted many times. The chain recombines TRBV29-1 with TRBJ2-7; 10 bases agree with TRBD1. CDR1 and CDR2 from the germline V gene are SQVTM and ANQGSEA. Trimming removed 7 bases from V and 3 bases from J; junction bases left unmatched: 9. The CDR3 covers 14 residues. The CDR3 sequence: CSAQNRDRGYEQYF. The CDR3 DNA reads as TGCAGCGCGCAAAACCGGGACAGGGGCTACGAGCAGTACTTC.

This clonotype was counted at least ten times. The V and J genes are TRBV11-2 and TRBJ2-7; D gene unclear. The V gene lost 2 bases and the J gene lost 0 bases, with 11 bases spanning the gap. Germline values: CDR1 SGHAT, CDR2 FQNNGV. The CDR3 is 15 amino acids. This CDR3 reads CASSLNDLGSYEQYF. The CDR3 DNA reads TGTGCCAGCAGCTTAAACGATCTGGGCTCCTACGAGCAGTACTTC.

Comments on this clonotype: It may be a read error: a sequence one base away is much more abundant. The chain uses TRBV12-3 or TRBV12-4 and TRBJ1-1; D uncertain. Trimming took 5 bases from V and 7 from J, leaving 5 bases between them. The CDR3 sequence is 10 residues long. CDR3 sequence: CASSRNEAFF. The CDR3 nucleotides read TGTGCCAGCAGTCGTAATGAAGCTTTCTTT.

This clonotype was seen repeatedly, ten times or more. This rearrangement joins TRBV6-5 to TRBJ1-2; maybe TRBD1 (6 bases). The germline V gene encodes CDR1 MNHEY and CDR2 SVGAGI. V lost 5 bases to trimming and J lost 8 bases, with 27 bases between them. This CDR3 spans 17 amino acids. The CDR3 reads CASSPTGQGGGGFGYTF. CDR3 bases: TGTGCCAGCAGTCCCACAGGGCAGGGAGGAGGCGGATTCGGCTACACCTTC.

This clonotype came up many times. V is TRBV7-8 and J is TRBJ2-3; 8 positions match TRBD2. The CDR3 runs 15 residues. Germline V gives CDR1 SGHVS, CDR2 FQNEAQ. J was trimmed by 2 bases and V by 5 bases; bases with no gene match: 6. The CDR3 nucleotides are TGTGCCAGCAGCGTTAGCGGGGCCTTCACAGATACGCAGTATTTT. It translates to CASSVSGAFTDTQYF. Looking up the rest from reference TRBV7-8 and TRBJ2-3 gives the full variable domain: GAGVSQSPRYKVAKRGQDVALRCDPISGHVSLFWYQQALGQGPEFLTYFQNEAQLDKSGLPSDRFFAERPEGSVSTLKIQRTQQEDSAVYLCASSVSGAFTDTQYFGPGTRLTVL.

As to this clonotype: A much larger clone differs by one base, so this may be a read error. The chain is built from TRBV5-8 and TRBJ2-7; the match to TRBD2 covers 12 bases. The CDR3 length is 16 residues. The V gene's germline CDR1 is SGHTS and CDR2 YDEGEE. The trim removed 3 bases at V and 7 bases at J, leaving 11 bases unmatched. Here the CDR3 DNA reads TGTGCCAGCAGCTATTTTGGGACTAGCGGGTACAATGAGCAGTACTTC. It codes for CASSYFGTSGYNEQYF.

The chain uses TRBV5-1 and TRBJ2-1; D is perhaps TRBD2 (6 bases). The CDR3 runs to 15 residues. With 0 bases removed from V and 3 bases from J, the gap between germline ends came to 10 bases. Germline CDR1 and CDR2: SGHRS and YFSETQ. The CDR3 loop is CASSLGAGNYNEQFF. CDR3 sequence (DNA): TGCGCCAGCAGCTTGGGTGCGGGGAACTACAATGAGCAGTTCTTC. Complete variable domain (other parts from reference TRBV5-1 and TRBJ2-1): KAGVTQTPRYLIKTRGQQVTLSCSPISGHRSVSWYQQTPGQGLQFLFEYFSETQRNKGNFPGRFSGRQFSNSRSEMNVSTLELGDSALYLCASSLGAGNYNEQFFGPGTRLTVL.

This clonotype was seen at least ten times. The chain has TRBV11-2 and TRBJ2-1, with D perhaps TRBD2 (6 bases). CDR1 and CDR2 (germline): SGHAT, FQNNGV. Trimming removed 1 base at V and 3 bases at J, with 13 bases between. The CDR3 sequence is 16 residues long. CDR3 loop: CASSLGAGRSYNEQFF. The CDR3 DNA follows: TGTGCCAGCAGCTTAGGGGCGGGGCGAAGCTACAATGAGCAGTTCTTC.

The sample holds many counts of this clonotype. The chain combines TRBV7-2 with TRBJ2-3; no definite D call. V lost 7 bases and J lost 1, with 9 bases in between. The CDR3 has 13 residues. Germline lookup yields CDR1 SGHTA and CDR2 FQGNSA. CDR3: CASKIKGTDTQYF. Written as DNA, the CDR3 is TGTGCCAGCAAGATCAAAGGCACAGATACGCAGTATTTT. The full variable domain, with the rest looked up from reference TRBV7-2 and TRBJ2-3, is GAGVSQSPSNKVTEKGKDVELRCDPISGHTALYWYRQSLGQGLEFLIYFQGNSAPDKSGLPSDRFSAERTGGSVSTLTIQRTQQEDSAVYLCASKIKGTDTQYFGPGTRLTVL.

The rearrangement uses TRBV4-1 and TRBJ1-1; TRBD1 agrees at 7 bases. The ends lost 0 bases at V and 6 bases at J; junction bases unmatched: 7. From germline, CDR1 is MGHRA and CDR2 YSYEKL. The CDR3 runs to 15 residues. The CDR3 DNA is TGCGCCAGCAGCCAAGAGTCAGGGGGGATGGCTGAAGCTTTCTTT. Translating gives CASSQESGGMAEAFF.

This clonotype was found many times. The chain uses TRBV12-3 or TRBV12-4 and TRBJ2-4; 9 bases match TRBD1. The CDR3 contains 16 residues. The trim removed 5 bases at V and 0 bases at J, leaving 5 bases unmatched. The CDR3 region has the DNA TGTGCCAGCAGTCGGACAGGGGAAACAGCCAAAAACATTCAGTACTTC. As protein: CASSRTGETAKNIQYF.

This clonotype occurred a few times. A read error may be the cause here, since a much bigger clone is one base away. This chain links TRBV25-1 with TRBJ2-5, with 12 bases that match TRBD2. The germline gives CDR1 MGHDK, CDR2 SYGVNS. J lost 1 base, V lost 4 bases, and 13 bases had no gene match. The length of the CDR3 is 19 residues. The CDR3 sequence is CASSVSSGGAPRIQETQYF. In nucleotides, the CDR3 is TGTGCCAGCAGTGTTTCTAGCGGGGGGGCCCCCAGAATCCAAGAGACCCAGTACTTC.

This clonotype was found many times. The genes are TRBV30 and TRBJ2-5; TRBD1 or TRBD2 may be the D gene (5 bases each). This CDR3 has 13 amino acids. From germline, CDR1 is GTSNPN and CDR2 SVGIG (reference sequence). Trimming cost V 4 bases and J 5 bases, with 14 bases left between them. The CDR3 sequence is CAWKGAGTETQYF. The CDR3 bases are TGTGCCTGGAAAGGAGCAGGGACCGAGACCCAGTACTTC.

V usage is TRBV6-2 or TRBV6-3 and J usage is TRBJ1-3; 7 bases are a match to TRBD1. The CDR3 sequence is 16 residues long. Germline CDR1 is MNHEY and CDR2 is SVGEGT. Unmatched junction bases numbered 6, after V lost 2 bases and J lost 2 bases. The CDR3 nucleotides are TGTGCCAGCAGTTACGACGGGACAGAGACTGGAAACACCATATATTTT. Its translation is CASSYDGTETGNTIYF.

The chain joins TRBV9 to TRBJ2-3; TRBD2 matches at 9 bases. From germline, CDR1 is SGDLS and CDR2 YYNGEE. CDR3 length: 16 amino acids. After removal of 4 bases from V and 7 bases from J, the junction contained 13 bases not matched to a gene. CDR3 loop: CASSTVRGLAGYTQYF. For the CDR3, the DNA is TGTGCCAGCAGCACCGTTCGGGGACTAGCAGGGTATACGCAGTATTTT.

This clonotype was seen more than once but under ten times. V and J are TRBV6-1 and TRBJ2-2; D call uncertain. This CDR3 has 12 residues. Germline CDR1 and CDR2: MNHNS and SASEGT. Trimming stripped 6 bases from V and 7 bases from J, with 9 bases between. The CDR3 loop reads CASRTLVGELFF. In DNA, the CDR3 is TGTGCCAGCAGGACCTTGGTCGGGGAGCTGTTTTTT.

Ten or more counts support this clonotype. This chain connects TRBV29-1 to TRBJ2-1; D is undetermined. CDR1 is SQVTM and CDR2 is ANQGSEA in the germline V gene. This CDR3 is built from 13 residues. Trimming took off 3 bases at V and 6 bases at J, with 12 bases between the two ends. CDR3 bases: TGCAGCGTTGATAGGGCCTTTCTCAATGAGCAGTTCTTC. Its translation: CSVDRAFLNEQFF.

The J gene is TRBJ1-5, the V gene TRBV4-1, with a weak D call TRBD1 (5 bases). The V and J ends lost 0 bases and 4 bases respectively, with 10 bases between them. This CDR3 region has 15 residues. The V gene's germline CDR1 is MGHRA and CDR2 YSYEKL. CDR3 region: CASSQDGAGNQPQHF. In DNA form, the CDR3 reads TGCGCCAGCAGCCAAGATGGGGCGGGAAATCAGCCCCAGCATTTT.

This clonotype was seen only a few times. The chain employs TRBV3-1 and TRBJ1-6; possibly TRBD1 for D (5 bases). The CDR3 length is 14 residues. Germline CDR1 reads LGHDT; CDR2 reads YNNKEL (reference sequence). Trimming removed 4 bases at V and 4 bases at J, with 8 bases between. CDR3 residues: CASSRDLYNSPLHF. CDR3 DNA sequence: TGTGCCAGCAGCCGGGACCTTTATAATTCACCCCTCCACTTT.

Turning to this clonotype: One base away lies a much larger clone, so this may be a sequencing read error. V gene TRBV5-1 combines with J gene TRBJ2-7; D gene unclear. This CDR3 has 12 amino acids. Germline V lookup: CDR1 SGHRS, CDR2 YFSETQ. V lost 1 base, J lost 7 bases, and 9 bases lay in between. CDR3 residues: CASSLMRYEQYF. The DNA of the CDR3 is TGCGCCAGCAGCTTGATGCGTTATGAGCAGTACTTC.

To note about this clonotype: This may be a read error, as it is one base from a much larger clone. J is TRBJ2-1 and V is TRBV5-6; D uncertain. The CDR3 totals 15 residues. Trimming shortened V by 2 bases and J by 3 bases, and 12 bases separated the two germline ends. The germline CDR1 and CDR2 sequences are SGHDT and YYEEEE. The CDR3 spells CASSFPAGRYNEQFF. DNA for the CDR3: TGTGCCAGCAGCTTCCCAGCAGGTCGCTACAATGAGCAGTTCTTC.

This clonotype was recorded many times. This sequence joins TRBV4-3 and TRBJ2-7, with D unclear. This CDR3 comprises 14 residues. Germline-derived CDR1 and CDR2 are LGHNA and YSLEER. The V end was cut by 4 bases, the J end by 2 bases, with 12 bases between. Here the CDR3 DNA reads TGCGCCAGCAGCCCAAGGGCCGATACCTACGAGCAGTACTTC. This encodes CASSPRADTYEQYF.

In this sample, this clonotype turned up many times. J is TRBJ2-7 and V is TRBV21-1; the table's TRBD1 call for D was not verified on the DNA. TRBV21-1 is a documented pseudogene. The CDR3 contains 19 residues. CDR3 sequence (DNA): TGTGCCAGCAGCAAAAGGGGGTGTCCGCTGGGGGAGAGCTCCTACGAGCAGTACTTC. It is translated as CASSKRGCPLGESSYEQYF.